This T cell receptor (beta chain) appears in the sequencing data of a study of graft-versus-host responses after intestinal transplantation. The wider study: The transplants performed in recipients were multivisceral, liver-intestinal, or isolated intestinal. Anti-thymocyte globulin was used for induction in all recipients, who then took tacrolimus and steroids for roughly 3 years. Points from the study as a whole: GvH clones were found in recipient marrow; some appeared first in ileum or blood.

This CDR3 is 16 amino acids long. The V segment lost 5 bases and the J segment 6 bases; nucleotides outside the gene matches: 9. From germline, CDR1 is LNHDA and CDR2 SQIVND (reference sequence). TCRdb's copy holds only in-frame clones and misses some; the assay was immunoSEQ multiplex PCR. The top ten clones hold 0.9% to 1% of a sample with about 100,000 clones, roughly 90% of them seen once. For this clone: Its antigen is undetermined.

The clonotype was recovered from a human donor who was the organ donor for an intestinal transplant. The chain links TRBV19 to TRBJ2-3; 12 nucleotides line up with TRBD2. The sample here was unstimulated CD4+ T cells sorted from spleen or lymph node cells, taken before transplant. CDR3 nucleotide sequence: TGTGCCAGTAGTGTTCTAGCGGGGGGGCCGGGGGATACGCAGTATTTT. Residues: CASSVLAGGPGDTQYF.